The 23 T cell receptor beta chains below were found in one sample sequenced in a study of immune cell composition in non-small cell lung cancer (dated by TCRdb to between 2016 and 2019). Library prep was done by the immunoSEQ multiplex PCR assay. TCRdb took this table from immuneACCESS and kept in-frame rearrangements with V and J called. Such tables lack part of the clones; where checked against another copy, unresolved V genes explain under half of the gap, and the rest is unexplained. The sample profile shows 4,000 to 5,500 clones; roughly 84% of them were found once. 10% to 15% of the sample is taken by the ten largest. Sequencing was done on a sample of lung tumor tissue. These receptors were taken from a human donor with non-small cell lung cancer.

The J gene is TRBJ1-1, the V gene TRBV6-6; D is unresolved. V lost 0 bases to trimming and J lost 1 base, with 9 bases between them. The CDR3 consists of 15 residues. Per the germline V gene, CDR1 is MNHNY and CDR2 is SVGAGI (reference sequence). CDR3 coding DNA: TGTGCCAGCAGTTACTCGGTTCGGCGGAACACTGAAGCTTTCTTT. Its translation: CASSYSVRRNTEAFF.

The chain carries TRBV5-4 and TRBJ2-1; possible D gene TRBD2, 6 bases. V lost 4 bases to trimming and J lost 4 bases, with 18 bases between them. This CDR3 contains 16 residues. The germline V gene encodes CDR1 SGHNT and CDR2 YYREEE (reference sequence). CDR3 region: CASSPPGGAVYNEQFF. The CDR3 nucleotides are TGTGCCAGCAGCCCACCCGGCGGGGCGGTATACAATGAGCAGTTCTTC.

V usage is TRBV28 and J usage is TRBJ2-5; 8 positions agree with TRBD1. This CDR3 has 16 residues. Germline-derived CDR1 and CDR2 are MDHEN and SYDVKM. V lost 4 bases, J lost 2 bases, and 9 bases stayed unmatched. For the CDR3, the DNA is TGTGCCAGCAGTTACCGACAGGGGTGGGTACAAGAGACCCAGTACTTC. It is translated as CASSYRQGWVQETQYF.

Only a few counts were recorded for this clone. CDR3 nucleotide sequence: TGTGCCAGCAGCTTATCGGTCGGGACTAGCTCGAACGAGCAGTTCTTC. Amino acids: CASSLSVGTSSNEQFF. The J gene is TRBJ2-1, the V gene TRBV7-3; TRBD2 aligns across 9 bases. J lost 10 bases, V lost 2 bases, and 12 bases had no gene match. The CDR3 is 16 residues long. From germline, CDR1 is SGHTA and CDR2 FQGTGA. The whole variable domain, remainder taken from reference TRBV7-3 and TRBJ2-1, is GAGVSQTPSNKVTEKGKYVELRCDPISGHTALYWYRQSLGQGPEFLIYFQGTGAADDSGLPNDRFFAVRPEGSVSTLKIQRTERGDSAVYLCASSLSVGTSSNEQFFGPGTRLTVL.

By proportion, this clone is hyperexpanded. J is TRBJ1-2 and V is TRBV27, with D perhaps TRBD1 (6 bases). The CDR3 is 14 residues long. Trimming took off 6 bases at V and 0 bases at J, with 11 bases between the two ends. Germline CDR1 MNHEY, CDR2 SMNVEV (reference sequence). The CDR3 is CASRTQGANYGYTF. CDR3 DNA sequence: TGTGCCAGCAGAACACAGGGCGCTAACTATGGCTACACCTTC.

J is TRBJ2-3 and V is TRBV7-8; D perhaps matches TRBD2 (6 bases). Germline values: CDR1 SGHVS, CDR2 FQNEAQ. The ends were cut back, 2 bases at V and 0 bases at J, with 18 bases in the middle. There are 18 residues in the CDR3. This CDR3 is CASSLRGRDSLSTDTQYF. In nucleotides, the CDR3 is TGTGCCAGCAGCTTAAGGGGCCGGGACTCCCTGAGCACAGATACGCAGTATTTT.

The chain combines TRBV4-2 with TRBJ1-5; no clear D. Germline V gene data show CDR1 as LGHNA and CDR2 as YNFKEQ. This CDR3 region has 18 residues. The V and J ends lost 1 base and 2 bases respectively, with 18 bases between them. The CDR3 DNA reads as TGTGCCAGCAGCCAAGCGGGTGGTCCTCAAACGGGCAATCAGCCCCAGCATTTT. Translating it yields CASSQAGGPQTGNQPQHF.

In this sample, this clone turned up once. This rearrangement joins TRBV7-2 to TRBJ2-1, with 11 bases aligning to TRBD2. Germline lookup yields CDR1 SGHTA and CDR2 FQGNSA. This CDR3 has 15 amino acids. The junction had 9 bases not matched to a gene; V was cut back by 5 bases and J by 9 bases. The DNA of the CDR3 is TGTGCCAGCAGCGATCTAGCGGGGGGTTACGGTGAGCAGTTCTTC. This encodes CASSDLAGGYGEQFF.

The J gene is TRBJ2-7, the V gene TRBV6-1; TRBD2 aligns across 9 bases. Trimming took 7 bases from V and 7 from J; bases not matched to a gene: 8. The CDR3 is 13 residues long. The germline V gene encodes CDR1 MNHNS and CDR2 SASEGT. Here the CDR3 DNA reads TGTGCCAGCAACGTAGCGGGGGAACGGGAGCAGTACTTC. It translates to CASNVAGEREQYF.

The V call is TRBV7-3, the J call TRBJ2-1; D not certain. The germline V gene encodes CDR1 SGHTA and CDR2 FQGTGA. This CDR3 spans 13 amino acids. The V and J ends lost 5 bases and 4 bases respectively, with 9 bases between them. CDR3 protein: CASSRDGYNEQFF. CDR3 in DNA: TGTGCCAGCAGCCGCGACGGATACAATGAGCAGTTCTTC. The whole variable domain, filled in from reference TRBV7-3 and TRBJ2-1, reads GAGVSQTPSNKVTEKGKYVELRCDPISGHTALYWYRQSLGQGPEFLIYFQGTGAADDSGLPNDRFFAVRPEGSVSTLKIQRTERGDSAVYLCASSRDGYNEQFFGPGTRLTVL.

J is TRBJ2-7 and V is TRBV7-9; the match to TRBD1 covers 7 bases. CDR3 size: 14 residues. J lost 3 bases, V lost 7 bases, and 9 bases had no gene match. The germline gives CDR1 SEHNR, CDR2 FQNEAQ (reference sequence). The CDR3 coding sequence is TGTGCCAGCACCCTTACAGGGGTGAACTACGAGCAGTACTTC. The encoded protein is CASTLTGVNYEQYF.

This clone was found a few times. Here the CDR3 reads CASQGSSYEQYF. In DNA, the CDR3 is TGTGCCAGCCAAGGGAGCTCCTACGAGCAGTACTTC. The chain recombines TRBV6-5 with TRBJ2-7; D may be TRBD2 (5 bases). The germline CDR1 and CDR2 sequences are MNHEY and SVGAGI. V was trimmed by 8 bases and J by 0 bases, leaving 8 bases between them. The CDR3 consists of 12 residues.

This CDR3 is CASSLDRVVETQYF. The CDR3 nucleotides are TGTGCCAGCAGTTTAGACAGGGTGGTAGAGACCCAGTACTTC. This sequence joins TRBV28 and TRBJ2-5; TRBD1 aligns across 7 bases. The CDR3 is made up of 14 amino acids. Germline V gene lookup returns CDR1 MDHEN and CDR2 SYDVKM. The V and J ends lost 2 bases and 4 bases, in that order; junction bases with no gene match: 4. Variable domain in full (rest from reference TRBV28 and TRBJ2-5): DVKVTQSSRYLVKRTGEKVFLECVQDMDHENMFWYRQDPGLGLRLIYFSYDVKMKEKGDIPEGYSVSREKKERFSLILESASTNQTSMYLCASSLDRVVETQYFGPGTRLLVL.

V usage is TRBV6-1 and J usage is TRBJ1-5, with 9 positions matching TRBD1. Germline assignment: CDR1 MNHNS and CDR2 SASEGT. The CDR3 has 15 residues. V trimming: 4 bases; J trimming: 7 bases; junction bases outside the gene matches: 8. CDR3 nucleotides: TGTGCCAGCAGTGCGGGGACAGGGTTCAGGCAGCCCCAGCATTTT. Its protein product is CASSAGTGFRQPQHF.

This clone was counted between two and nine times. J is TRBJ1-1 and V is TRBV2, with 10 nucleotides matching TRBD1. CDR3 length: 13 amino acids. V lost 4 bases, J lost 4 bases, and 0 bases stayed unmatched. Germline CDR1 is SNHLY and CDR2 is FYNNEI. DNA of the CDR3: TGTGCCAGCAGTGGGGACAGGGGCACTGAAGCTTTCTTT. Its translation is CASSGDRGTEAFF. Based on the CDR3 plus reference TRBV2 and TRBJ1-1, the full variable domain is EPEVTQTPSHQVTQMGQEVILRCVPISNHLYFYWYRQILGQKVEFLVSFYNNEISEKSEIFDDQFSVERPDGSNFTLKIRSTKLEDSAMYFCASSGDRGTEAFFGQGTRLTVV.

This chain connects TRBV19 to TRBJ2-1; D not resolved. Trimming removed 6 bases at V and 0 bases at J, with 3 bases between. The germline gives CDR1 LNHDA, CDR2 SQIVND (reference sequence). This CDR3 is 12 amino acids long. The CDR3 nucleotides read TGTGCCAGTAGAAGCTCCTACAATGAGCAGTTCTTC. Amino acid sequence: CASRSSYNEQFF.

The rearrangement links TRBV29-1 to TRBJ1-4; D may be TRBD1 (6 bases). CDR1 is SQVTM and CDR2 is ANQGSEA in the germline V gene. V gave up 7 bases and J gave up 8 bases, with 14 bases separating them. CDR3 length equals 12 residues. CDR3 nucleotide sequence: TGCAGCGGTGAGGGGGGGGACGAAAAACTGTTTTTT. Amino acids: CSGEGGDEKLFF.

Only a few counts were recorded for this clone. The chain carries TRBV5-1 and TRBJ2-2; D is undetermined. Trimming took off 0 bases at V and 6 bases at J, with 9 bases between the two ends. This CDR3 contains 14 residues. Germline V CDR1 and CDR2: SGHRS, YFSETQ. CDR3 in amino acids: CASSLAGSSGELFF. The CDR3 DNA reads TGCGCCAGCAGCTTGGCCGGTAGCTCCGGGGAGCTGTTTTTT.

The chain recombines TRBV11-2 with TRBJ1-2; D ambiguous. Trimming pared 3 bases from V and 2 bases from J, leaving 7 bases between. The germline gives CDR1 SGHAT, CDR2 FQNNGV. This CDR3 region has 13 residues. The CDR3 loop is CASSFLDNYGYTF. CDR3 in DNA: TGTGCCAGCAGCTTCCTGGACAACTATGGCTACACCTTC.

The V call is TRBV4-1, the J call TRBJ1-1; 10 bases map to TRBD1. J lost 5 bases, V lost 6 bases, and 9 bases had no gene match. The CDR3 runs 15 residues. From germline, CDR1 is MGHRA and CDR2 YSYEKL. CDR3 sequence reads: CASRDPGQGRTEAFF. CDR3 coding DNA: TGCGCCAGCAGAGACCCGGGACAGGGGAGGACTGAAGCTTTCTTT.

The genes are TRBV19 and TRBJ2-3; 10 nucleotides align to TRBD1. The CDR3 totals 14 residues. Looked up from germline, CDR1 is LNHDA and CDR2 is SQIVND (reference sequence). The trim removed 8 bases at V and 5 bases at J, leaving 7 bases unmatched. DNA for the CDR3: TGTGCCAGTTCCGACAGGGGGCCCATAGATACGCAGTATTTT. Its protein product is CASSDRGPIDTQYF.

The J gene is TRBJ1-5, the V gene TRBV9; D gene ambiguous. V was pared by 2 bases and J by 3 bases, with 9 bases between. This CDR3 spans 14 amino acids. The V gene's germline CDR1 is SGDLS and CDR2 YYNGEE. The CDR3 bases are TGTGCCAGCAGCGTTGGTCCCGACAATCAGCCCCAGCATTTT. Its translation is CASSVGPDNQPQHF.

The sample holds a few counts of this clone. This rearrangement joins TRBV19 to TRBJ1-2; possibly TRBD1 for D (5 bases). Trimming removed 5 bases at V and 4 bases at J, with 11 bases between. Germline-derived CDR1 and CDR2 are LNHDA and SQIVND (reference sequence). The CDR3 covers 13 residues. CDR3: CASSSGAGYGYTF. DNA of the CDR3: TGTGCCAGTAGTTCCGGGGCGGGCTATGGCTACACCTTC.